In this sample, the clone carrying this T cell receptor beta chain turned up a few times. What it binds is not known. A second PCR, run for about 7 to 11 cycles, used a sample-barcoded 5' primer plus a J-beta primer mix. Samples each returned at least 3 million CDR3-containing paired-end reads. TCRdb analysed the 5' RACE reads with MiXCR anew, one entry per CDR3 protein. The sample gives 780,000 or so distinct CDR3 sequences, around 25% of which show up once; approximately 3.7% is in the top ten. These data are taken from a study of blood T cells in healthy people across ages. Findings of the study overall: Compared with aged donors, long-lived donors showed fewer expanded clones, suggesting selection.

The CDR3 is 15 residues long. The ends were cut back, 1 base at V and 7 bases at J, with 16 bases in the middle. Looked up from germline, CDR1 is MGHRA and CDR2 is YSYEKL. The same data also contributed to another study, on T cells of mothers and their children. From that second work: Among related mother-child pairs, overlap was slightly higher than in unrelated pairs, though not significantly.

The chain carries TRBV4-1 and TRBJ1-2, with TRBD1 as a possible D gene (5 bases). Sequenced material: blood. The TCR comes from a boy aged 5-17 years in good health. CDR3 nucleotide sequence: TGCGCCAGCAGCCAAGTTGGGCAGGGCGTAGGTGGCTACACCTTC. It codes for CASSQVGQGVGGYTF.